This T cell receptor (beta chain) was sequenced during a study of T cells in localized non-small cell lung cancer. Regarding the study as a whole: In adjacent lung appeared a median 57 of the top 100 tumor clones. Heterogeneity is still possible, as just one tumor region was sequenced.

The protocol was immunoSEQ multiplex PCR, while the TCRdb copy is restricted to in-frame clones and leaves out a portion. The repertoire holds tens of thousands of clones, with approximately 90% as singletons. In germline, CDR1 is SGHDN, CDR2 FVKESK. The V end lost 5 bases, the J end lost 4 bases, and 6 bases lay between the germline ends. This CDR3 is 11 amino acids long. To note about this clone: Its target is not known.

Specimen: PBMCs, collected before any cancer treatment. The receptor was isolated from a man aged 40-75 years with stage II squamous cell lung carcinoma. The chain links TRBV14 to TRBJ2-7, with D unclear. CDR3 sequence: CASSRRYEQYF. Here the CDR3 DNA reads TGTGCCAGCAGCAGGCGTTACGAGCAGTACTTC. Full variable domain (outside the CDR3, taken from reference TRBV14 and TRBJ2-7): EAGVTQFPSHSVIEKGQTVTLRCDPISGHDNLYWYRRVMGKEIKFLLHFVKESKQDESGMPNNRFLAERTGGTYSTLKVQPAELEDSGVYFCASSRRYEQYFGPGTRLTVT.